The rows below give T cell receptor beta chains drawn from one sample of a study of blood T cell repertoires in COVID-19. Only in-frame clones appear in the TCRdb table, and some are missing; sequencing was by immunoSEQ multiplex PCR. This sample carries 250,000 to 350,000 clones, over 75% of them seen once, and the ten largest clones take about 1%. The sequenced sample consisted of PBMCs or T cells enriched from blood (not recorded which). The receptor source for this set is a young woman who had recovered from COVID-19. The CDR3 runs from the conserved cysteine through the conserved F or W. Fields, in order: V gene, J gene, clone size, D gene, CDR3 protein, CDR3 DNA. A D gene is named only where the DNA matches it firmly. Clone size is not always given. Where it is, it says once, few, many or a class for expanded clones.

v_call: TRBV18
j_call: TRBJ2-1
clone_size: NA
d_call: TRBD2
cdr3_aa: CASSPPLSSGAYNEQFF
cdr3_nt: TGTGCCAGCTCACCACCTTTATCCAGCGGGGCCTACAATGAGCAGTTCTTC

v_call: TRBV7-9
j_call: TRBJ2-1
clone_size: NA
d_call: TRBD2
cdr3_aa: CASSPREGKADEQFF
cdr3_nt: TGTGCCAGCAGCCCTAGGGAGGGGAAAGCGGATGAGCAGTTCTTC

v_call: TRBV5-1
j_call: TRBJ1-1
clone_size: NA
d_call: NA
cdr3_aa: CASSREGNTEAFF
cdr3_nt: TGCGCCAGCAGCAGGGAGGGTAACACTGAAGCTTTCTTT

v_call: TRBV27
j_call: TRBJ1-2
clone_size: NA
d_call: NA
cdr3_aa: CASSRTGFDYGYTF
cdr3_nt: TGTGCCAGCAGCCGAACAGGGTTCGACTATGGCTACACCTTC

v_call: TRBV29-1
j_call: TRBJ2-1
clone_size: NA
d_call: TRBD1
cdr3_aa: CSVDDRVSPYLSYNEQFF
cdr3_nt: TGCAGCGTTGATGACAGGGTTTCACCCTACCTTTCCTACAATGAGCAGTTCTTC

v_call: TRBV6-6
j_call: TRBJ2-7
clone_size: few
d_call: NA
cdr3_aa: CASTGQGFNEQYF
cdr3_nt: TGTGCCAGCACGGGGCAGGGGTTCAACGAGCAGTACTTC

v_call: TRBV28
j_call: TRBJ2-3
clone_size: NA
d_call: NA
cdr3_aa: CASVPTLTDTQYF
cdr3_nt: TGTGCCAGCGTCCCTACCCTCACAGATACGCAGTATTTT

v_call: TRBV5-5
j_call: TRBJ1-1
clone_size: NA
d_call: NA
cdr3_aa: CASSPRRQLNTEAFF
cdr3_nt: TGTGCCAGCAGCCCAAGGCGACAGCTGAACACTGAAGCTTTCTTT

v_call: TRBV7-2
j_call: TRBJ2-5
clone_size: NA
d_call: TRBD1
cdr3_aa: CASSGTGQETQYF
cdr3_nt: TGTGCCAGCAGCGGGACAGGTCAGGAGACCCAGTACTTC

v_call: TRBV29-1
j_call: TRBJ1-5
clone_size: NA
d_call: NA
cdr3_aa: CSVVGDLNQPQHF
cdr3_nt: TGCAGCGTTGTAGGGGATCTGAATCAGCCCCAGCATTTT

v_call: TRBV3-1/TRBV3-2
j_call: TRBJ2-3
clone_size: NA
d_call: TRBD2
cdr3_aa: CASSHLGLAGGGLGTDTQYF
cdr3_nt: TGTGCCAGCAGCCATCTGGGACTAGCGGGGGGGGGTCTTGGCACAGATACGCAGTATTTT

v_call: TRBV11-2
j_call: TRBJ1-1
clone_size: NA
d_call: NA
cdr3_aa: CASSPIEDGGGGWYGGNTEAFF
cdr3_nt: TGTGCCAGCAGTCCTATAGAGGACGGGGGGGGTGGTTGGTATGGCGGAAACACTGAAGCTTTCTTT

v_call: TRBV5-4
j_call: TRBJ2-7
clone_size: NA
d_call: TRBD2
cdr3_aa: CASSPRASGSRGEQYF
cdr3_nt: TGTGCCAGCAGCCCCCGAGCGAGCGGGAGTAGAGGGGAGCAGTACTTC

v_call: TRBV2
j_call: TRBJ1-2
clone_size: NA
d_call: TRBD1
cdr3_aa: CASRGQGERYGYTF
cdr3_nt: TGTGCCAGCAGAGGACAGGGAGAACGGTATGGCTACACCTTC

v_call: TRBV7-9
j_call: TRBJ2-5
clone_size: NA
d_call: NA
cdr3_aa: CASSPPGLQETQYF
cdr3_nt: TGTGCCAGCAGCCCCCCGGGACTTCAAGAGACCCAGTACTTC

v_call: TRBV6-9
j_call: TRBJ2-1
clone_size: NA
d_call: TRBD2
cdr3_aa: CASSPISGGGSSYNEQFF
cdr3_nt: TGTGCCAGCAGTCCCATTAGCGGGGGGGGAAGCTCCTACAATGAGCAGTTCTTC

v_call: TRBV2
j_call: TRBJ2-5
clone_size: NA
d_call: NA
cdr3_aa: CASSPDRQQETQYF
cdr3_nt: TGTGCCAGCAGTCCGGACAGACAACAAGAGACCCAGTACTTC

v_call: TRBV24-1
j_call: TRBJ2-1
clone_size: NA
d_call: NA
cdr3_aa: CATSDLLTGEQFF
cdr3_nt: TGTGCCACCAGTGATTTACTAACGGGAGAGCAGTTCTTC

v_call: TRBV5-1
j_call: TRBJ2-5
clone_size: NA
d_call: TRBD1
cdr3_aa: CASSLAGQGQETQYF
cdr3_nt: TGCGCCAGCAGCTTGGCGGGACAGGGACAAGAGACCCAGTACTTC

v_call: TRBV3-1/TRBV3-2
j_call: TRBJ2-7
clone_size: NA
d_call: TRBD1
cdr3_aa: CASSRGGQGAPYEQYF
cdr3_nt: TGTGCCAGCAGCCGAGGGGGACAGGGTGCCCCCTACGAGCAGTACTTC

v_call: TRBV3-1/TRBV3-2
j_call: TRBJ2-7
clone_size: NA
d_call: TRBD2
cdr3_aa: CASSQQSGRNEQYF
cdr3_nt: TGTGCCAGCAGCCAACAGAGCGGGAGGAACGAGCAGTACTTC

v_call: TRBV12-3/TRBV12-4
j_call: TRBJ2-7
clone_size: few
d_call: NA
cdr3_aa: CASSPLAGSSPIF
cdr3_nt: TGTGCCAGCAGTCCCCTGGCGGGGTCTTCTCCAATCTTC

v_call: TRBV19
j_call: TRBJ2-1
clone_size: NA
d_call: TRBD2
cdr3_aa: CASSIRAMGRGNNEQFF
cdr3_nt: TGTGCCAGTAGTATTAGGGCCATGGGGCGGGGGAACAATGAGCAGTTCTTC

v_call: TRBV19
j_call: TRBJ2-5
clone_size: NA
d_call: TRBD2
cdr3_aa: CASSTDGPLAVQETQYF
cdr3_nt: TGTGCCAGTAGTACCGACGGCCCCCTAGCGGTCCAAGAGACCCAGTACTTC

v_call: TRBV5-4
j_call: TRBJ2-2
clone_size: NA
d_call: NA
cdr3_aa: CASSFTKQGTGELFF
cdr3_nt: TGTGCCAGCAGCTTTACAAAGCAGGGCACCGGGGAGCTGTTTTTT

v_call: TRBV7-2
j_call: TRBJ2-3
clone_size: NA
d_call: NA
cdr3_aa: CASSLALGGLSTDTQYF
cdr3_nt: TGTGCCAGCAGCTTAGCGCTCGGGGGACTTAGTACAGATACGCAGTATTTT

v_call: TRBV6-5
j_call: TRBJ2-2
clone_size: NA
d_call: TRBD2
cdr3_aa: CASSSGLAANTGELFF
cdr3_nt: TGTGCCAGCAGTTCCGGACTAGCGGCGAACACCGGGGAGCTGTTTTTT

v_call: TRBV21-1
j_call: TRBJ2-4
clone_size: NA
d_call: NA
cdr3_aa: CASSKGGTSGGPKLAKNIQYF
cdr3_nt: TGTGCCAGCAGCAAAGGCGGGACTAGCGGGGGACCGAAACTAGCCAAAAACATTCAGTACTTC

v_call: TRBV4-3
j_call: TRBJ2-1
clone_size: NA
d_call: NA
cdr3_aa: CASNPSGSSYNEQFF
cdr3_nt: TGCGCCAGCAACCCCTCGGGGAGCTCCTACAATGAGCAGTTCTTC

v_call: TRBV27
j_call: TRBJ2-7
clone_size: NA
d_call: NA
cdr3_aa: CASSFQGKVSYEQYF
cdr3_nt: TGTGCCAGCAGTTTTCAGGGGAAGGTATCCTACGAGCAGTACTTC

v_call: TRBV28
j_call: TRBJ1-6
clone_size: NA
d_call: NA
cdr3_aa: CASSSLTGTYNSPLHF
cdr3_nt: TGTGCCAGCAGTTCTTTAACCGGGACCTATAATTCACCCCTCCACTTT

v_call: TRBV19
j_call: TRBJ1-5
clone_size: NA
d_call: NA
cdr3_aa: CASRTVLYSNQPQHF
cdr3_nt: TGTGCCAGTAGGACAGTCCTTTATAGCAATCAGCCCCAGCATTTT

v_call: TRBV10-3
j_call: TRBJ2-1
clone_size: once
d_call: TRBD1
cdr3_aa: CALTGQGTMSSYNEQFF
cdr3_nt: TGTGCCCTCACGGGACAGGGAACCATGAGCTCCTACAATGAGCAGTTCTTC

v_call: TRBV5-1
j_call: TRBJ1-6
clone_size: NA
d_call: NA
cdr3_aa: CASSARGGAYNSPLHF
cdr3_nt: TGCGCCAGCAGCGCCCGAGGGGGGGCATATAATTCACCCCTCCACTTT

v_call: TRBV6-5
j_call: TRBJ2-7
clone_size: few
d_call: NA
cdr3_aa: CASSPYPGTTYEQYF
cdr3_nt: TGTGCCAGCAGTCCCTACCCCGGTACTACCTACGAGCAGTACTTC

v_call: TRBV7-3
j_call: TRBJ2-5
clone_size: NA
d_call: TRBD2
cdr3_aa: CASSSAGPKETQYF
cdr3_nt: TGTGCCAGCAGTTCAGCGGGACCGAAAGAGACCCAGTACTTC

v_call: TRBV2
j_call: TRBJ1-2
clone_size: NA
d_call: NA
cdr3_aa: CASSERGYGYTF
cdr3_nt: TGTGCCAGCAGTGAACGGGGTTATGGCTACACCTTC

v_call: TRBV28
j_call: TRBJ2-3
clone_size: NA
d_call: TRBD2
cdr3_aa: CASILTSGSITDTQYF
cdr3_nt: TGTGCCAGCATCCTGACTAGCGGGAGTATTACAGATACGCAGTATTTT

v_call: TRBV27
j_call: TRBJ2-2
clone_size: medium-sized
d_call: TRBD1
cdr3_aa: CASSPDRPSWSGELFF
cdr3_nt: TGTGCCAGCAGTCCGGACAGGCCCTCCTGGTCCGGGGAGCTGTTTTTT

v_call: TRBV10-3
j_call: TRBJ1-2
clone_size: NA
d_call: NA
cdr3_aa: CAIYGLLGGERYGYTF
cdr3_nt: TGTGCCATCTATGGCCTCCTAGGTGGTGAAAGATATGGCTACACCTTC

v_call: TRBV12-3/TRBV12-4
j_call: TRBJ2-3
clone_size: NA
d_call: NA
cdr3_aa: CASSLVGLQYF
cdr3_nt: TGTGCCAGCAGTTTAGTCGGACTGCAGTATTTT

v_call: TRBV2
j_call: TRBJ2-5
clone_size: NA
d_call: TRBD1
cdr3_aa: CASSEGQEYQETQYF
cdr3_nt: TGTGCCAGCAGTGAGGGACAGGAGTACCAAGAGACCCAGTACTTC

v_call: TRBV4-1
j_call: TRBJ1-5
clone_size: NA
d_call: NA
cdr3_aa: CASSLQPITQGFLQPQHF
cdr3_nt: TGCGCCAGCAGCCTCCAACCTATCACTCAGGGGTTCTTGCAGCCCCAGCATTTT

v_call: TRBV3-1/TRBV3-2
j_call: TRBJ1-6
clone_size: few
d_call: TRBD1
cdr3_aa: CASSQGTGESPLHF
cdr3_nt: TGTGCCAGCAGCCAAGGGACAGGCGAATCACCCCTCCACTTT

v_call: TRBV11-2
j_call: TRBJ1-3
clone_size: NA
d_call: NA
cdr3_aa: CASSLVEFSGNTIYF
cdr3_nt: TGTGCCAGCAGCTTAGTCGAGTTCTCTGGAAACACCATATATTTT

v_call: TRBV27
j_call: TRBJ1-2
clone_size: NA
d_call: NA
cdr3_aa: CASRTTGRYGYTF
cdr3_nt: TGTGCCAGCAGGACAACGGGGAGATATGGCTACACCTTC

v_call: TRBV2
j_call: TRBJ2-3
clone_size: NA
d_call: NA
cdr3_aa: CASSEARAWSRGTDTQYF
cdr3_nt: TGTGCCAGCAGTGAAGCCCGGGCATGGTCTAGGGGGACAGATACGCAGTATTTT

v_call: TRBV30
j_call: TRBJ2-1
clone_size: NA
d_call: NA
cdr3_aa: CAWSSANYNEQFF
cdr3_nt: TGTGCCTGGAGTTCCGCGAACTACAATGAGCAGTTCTTC

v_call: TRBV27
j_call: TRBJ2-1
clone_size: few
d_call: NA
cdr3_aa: CASKDPGHNEQFF
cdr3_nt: TGTGCCAGCAAGGATCCAGGTCACAATGAGCAGTTCTTC

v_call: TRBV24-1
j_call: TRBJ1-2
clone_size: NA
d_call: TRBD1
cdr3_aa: CATSDGTGPWGYTF
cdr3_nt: TGTGCCACCAGTGATGGGACAGGGCCATGGGGCTACACCTTC

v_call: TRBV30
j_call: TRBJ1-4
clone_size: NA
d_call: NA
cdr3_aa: CAWSGAPIATNEKLFF
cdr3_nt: TGTGCCTGGAGTGGGGCCCCCATCGCAACTAATGAAAAACTGTTTTTT

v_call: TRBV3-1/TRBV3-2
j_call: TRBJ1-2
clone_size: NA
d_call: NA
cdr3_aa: CASSQAPFNYGYTF
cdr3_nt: TGTGCCAGCAGCCAAGCCCCCTTTAACTATGGCTACACCTTC

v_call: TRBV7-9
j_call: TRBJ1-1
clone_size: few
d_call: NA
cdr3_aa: CASSLIDGRGGNTEAFF
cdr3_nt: TGTGCCAGCAGCCTCATCGACGGGAGGGGAGGGAACACTGAAGCTTTCTTT

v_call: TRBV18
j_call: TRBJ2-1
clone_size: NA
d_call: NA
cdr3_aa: CASSPTAGTSYNEQFF
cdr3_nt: TGTGCCAGCTCCCCAACGGCGGGGACCTCCTACAATGAGCAGTTCTTC

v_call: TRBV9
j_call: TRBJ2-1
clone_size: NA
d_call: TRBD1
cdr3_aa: CASSARTGSDNEQFF
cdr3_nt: TGTGCCAGCAGCGCCAGGACAGGGTCAGACAATGAGCAGTTCTTC

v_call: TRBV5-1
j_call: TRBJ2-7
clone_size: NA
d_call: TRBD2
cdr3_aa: CASSRTGGSYEQYF
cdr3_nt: TGCGCCAGCAGCCGCACGGGAGGGTCCTACGAGCAGTACTTC

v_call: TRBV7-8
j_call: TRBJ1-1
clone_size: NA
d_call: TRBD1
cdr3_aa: CASRRDRGTEAFF
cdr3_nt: TGTGCCAGCAGGCGGGACAGGGGCACTGAAGCTTTCTTT

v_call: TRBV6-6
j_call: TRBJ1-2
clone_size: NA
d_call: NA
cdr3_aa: CASGGANYGYTF
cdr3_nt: TGTGCCAGCGGGGGGGCTAACTATGGCTACACCTTC

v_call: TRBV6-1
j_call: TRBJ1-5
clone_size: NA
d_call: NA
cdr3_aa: CASSERSLWNQPQHF
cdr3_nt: TGTGCCAGCAGTGAAAGAAGCCTGTGGAATCAGCCCCAGCATTTT